A selection of T cell receptor beta chains follows, all from one sample in a study of T cell repertoires in cytomegalovirus infection. TCRdb itself ran the reads through MiXCR, one entry per CDR3 protein. The sample contains 20,000 to 25,000 distinct CDR3 sequences, over 40% of which appear only once. The antigens for these receptors are not known. The material was CD8+ T cells from cultured PBMCs, obtained from culture after CMV antigen stimulation. The receptors originated from a human donor in good health (CMV status not recorded). Some clones in this sample may be carry-over from other donors' samples. Both conserved end residues are part of each CDR3. D genes are given only for firm matches.

d_call,v_call,cdr3_aa
NA,TRBV6-1,CASSESRPYYYNEQFF
TRBD2,TRBV7-6,CASSLRPGTSGGVVEREQYF
NA,TRBV7-9,CASSPRGSRMDGELFF
NA,TRBV19,CASRLGAGYTF
NA,TRBV6-5,CASTPGNYGYTF
NA,TRBV6-5,CASSYAGRANEKLFF
NA,TRBV27,CASSFSTPGSYEQYF
NA,TRBV12-3/TRBV12-4,CASSSWTVNYGYTF
NA,TRBV5-6,CASSYYSEANYGYTF
NA,TRBV7-9,CASSDGREPQPQHF
NA,TRBV19,CASSTRDGVNSPLHF
TRBD2,TRBV7-4,CASTKTSGYNEQFF
NA,TRBV7-6,CASSIDLGGELFF
TRBD1,TRBV4-3,CASSQEETGGFYEQYF
NA,TRBV24-1,CATSDSTGTTTGELFF
NA,TRBV7-6,CASSPDLGPNTGELFF
NA,TRBV7-9,CASSLVGLREKLFF
TRBD2,TRBV7-8,CASSLDGRVRTGELFF
NA,TRBV4-3,CASSQGSGLVSGANVLTF
TRBD2,TRBV10-2,CASSLGLETQETQYF
NA,TRBV6-6,CASSYEGGRNEQFF
NA,TRBV7-9,CASSFRDVPYEQYF
NA,TRBV28,CASSLYRDSNQPQHF
NA,TRBV7-6,CASSPEGGYEQYF
NA,TRBV10-3,CAISDNKGEQYF
TRBD1,TRBV18,CASSQLPGTGDTEAFF
NA,TRBV11-1,CASGPWATEAFF
TRBD1,TRBV19,CASRQGGPRAFF
NA,TRBV10-3,CAIRDMNTEAFF
TRBD1,TRBV7-9,CASSSWTGGSYEQYF
NA,TRBV7-2,CASSLGDRLGEQYF
NA,TRBV7-2,CASSSGNYNEQFF
NA,TRBV9,CASSLGRPYNSPLHF
NA,TRBV18,CASSPGRVGGWGYEQYF
TRBD1,TRBV19,CASSMWGTAATEAFF
NA,TRBV7-8,CASSLAGEFNQPQHF
NA,TRBV7-2,CASSTRSGTSEETQYF
TRBD1,TRBV15,CATTSSGTVNQPQHF
TRBD2,TRBV11-2,CASSSGTSGRAGNEQFF
NA,TRBV27,CASSLSLFSTDTQYF
NA,TRBV7-8,CASSLRRNSMYEQYF
TRBD2,TRBV6-2/TRBV6-3,CASSYSPSGLLKPGYEQYF
NA,TRBV4-2,CASSQDPAGGAYEQYF
NA,TRBV20-1,CSAPGGGAVDTQYF
NA,TRBV7-9,CASSLGEQFF
NA,TRBV7-9,CASSSLGGSYEQYF
NA,TRBV19,CASSITGVGYEQYF
TRBD2,TRBV4-3,CASSQVAGSYEQYF
TRBD2,TRBV5-4,CASSTTSGGVHGELFF
NA,TRBV7-6,CASSLDGNIQYF
NA,TRBV28,CASSSPRGGQAKNIQYF
NA,TRBV27,CATAAAGYNEQFF
NA,TRBV10-3,CAISATAPEQFF
NA,TRBV6-2/TRBV6-3,CASSLGDRGYTF
NA,TRBV7-6,CASSLEGRASTDTQYF
NA,TRBV6-6,CASSYSMRNEQFF
NA,TRBV27,CASSPPGAVTNTEAFF
NA,TRBV6-2/TRBV6-3,CASSYSGTLGQYF
NA,TRBV7-8,CASSLGRTLSNTEAFF
NA,TRBV19,CATNGRGSYEQYF